These 18 T cell receptor beta chains were sequenced from one sample in a study of Ad26.COV2.S vaccination and SARS-CoV-2 variants. Assay: immunoSEQ multiplex PCR; the TCRdb copy retains only in-frame clones and omits some. The sample has about 680,000 clones; more than 70% are singletons. Sample treatment: roughly 18 received Ad26.COV2.S at low or high dose, single or two shots; a few received placebo; per-sample allocation not given. Specimens were obtained on day 63 following the first vaccine or placebo injection. The sequences come from peripheral blood, collected in a trial of Ad26.COV2.S vaccine versus placebo. These receptors all come from a person aged 18-65 years who received the Ad26.COV2.S COVID-19 vaccine or a placebo.

The chain couples TRBV5-6 to TRBJ2-5, with a possible D match to TRBD1 (6 bases). Germline CDR1 SGHDT, CDR2 YYEEEE. Trimming removed 5 bases at V and 1 base at J, with 12 bases between. The CDR3 is made up of 14 amino acids. CDR3 in DNA: TGTGCCAGCAGGCCAGGGGTGGGCCAAGAGACCCAGTACTTC. Protein sequence: CASRPGVGQETQYF.

The chain combines TRBV15 with TRBJ1-5, with 8 bases fitting TRBD1. The CDR3 totals 15 residues. Germline values: CDR1 LNHNV, CDR2 YYDKDF (reference sequence). Germline trimming cut 5 bases from V and 2 bases from J; bases unmatched to any gene: 5. As DNA, the CDR3 is TGTGCCACCAGCCCTGACAGGGGCGGCAATCAGCCCCAGCATTTT. Encoded protein: CATSPDRGGNQPQHF.

The CDR3 is CASSSGWGKRGETEAFF. The CDR3 DNA reads TGTGCCAGCAGCTCCGGTTGGGGGAAAAGAGGTGAAACTGAAGCTTTCTTT. The chain uses TRBV7-9 and TRBJ1-1; TRBD1 is a possible D gene (5 bases). Trimming stripped 4 bases from V and 5 bases from J, with 23 bases between. This CDR3 contains 17 residues. Germline V lookup: CDR1 SEHNR, CDR2 FQNEAQ (reference sequence). The full variable domain, its missing parts supplied by reference TRBV7-9 and TRBJ1-1, is DTGVSQNPRHKITKRGQNVTFRCDPISEHNRLYWYRQTLGQGPEFLTYFQNEAQLEKSRLLSDRFSAERPKGSFSTLEIQRTEQGDSAMYLCASSSGWGKRGETEAFFGQGTRLTVV.

The chain carries TRBV30 and TRBJ2-5; the D gene is possibly TRBD2 (6 bases). Between the trimmed V and J ends, which lost 0 bases and 5 bases, there was a span of 16 bases. CDR1 and CDR2 (germline): GTSNPN, SVGIG (reference sequence). CDR3 length: 15 residues. CDR3 loop: CAWSVLIGAGETQYF. CDR3 nucleotide sequence: TGTGCCTGGAGTGTTTTAATCGGGGCGGGGGAGACCCAGTACTTC.

V gene TRBV7-7 combines with J gene TRBJ1-2; D remains unclear. Looked up from germline, CDR1 is SSHAT and CDR2 is FNYEAQ (reference sequence). The CDR3 runs 13 residues. Trimming shortened V by 2 bases and J by 4 bases, and 8 bases separated the two germline ends. CDR3: CASSLRPSYGYTF. CDR3 coding DNA: TGTGCCAGCAGCTTAAGGCCGTCCTATGGCTACACCTTC.

V gene TRBV4-2 combines with J gene TRBJ1-1; no definite D call. The CDR3 loop spans 14 amino acids. The germline gives CDR1 LGHNA, CDR2 YNFKEQ. Deletions cut 0 bases from V and 1 base from J, with 6 bases between. CDR3 DNA sequence: TGTGCCAGCAGCCAAGAGGAGGGGAACACTGAAGCTTTCTTT. This translates into CASSQEEGNTEAFF.

This chain connects TRBV3-1 (or the pseudogene TRBV3-2) to TRBJ1-2, with D possibly TRBD1 on 6 matching bases. This CDR3 has 15 residues. V dropped 0 bases and J dropped 4 bases, with 12 bases sitting between them. The germline V gene has CDR1 LGHDT and CDR2 YNNKEL (reference sequence). The CDR3 nucleotides read TGTGCCAGCAGCCAAGATGCAGGGGAGGTCTATGGCTACACCTTC. It encodes CASSQDAGEVYGYTF.

This clone was observed a few times. V and J are TRBV19 and TRBJ1-5; tentative D call: TRBD1 (6 bases). The germline V gene has CDR1 LNHDA and CDR2 SQIVND (reference sequence). The CDR3 consists of 15 residues. The CDR3 sequence is CAGGPTTGSNQPQHF. The CDR3 region has the DNA TGTGCTGGGGGGCCGACAACCGGAAGCAATCAGCCCCAGCATTTT. Variable domain in full (rest from reference TRBV19 and TRBJ1-5): DGGITQSPKYLFRKEGQNVTLSCEQNLNHDAMYWYRQDPGQGLRLIYYSQIVNDFQKGDIAEGYSVSREKKESFPLTVTSAQKNPTAFYLCAGGPTTGSNQPQHFGDGTRLSIL.

The chain has TRBV5-1 and TRBJ2-3, with 9 bases lining up with TRBD2. V was pared by 6 bases and J by 0 bases, with 5 bases of the junction left unmatched. The CDR3 totals 15 residues. The germline V gene encodes CDR1 SGHRS and CDR2 YFSETQ. DNA for the CDR3: TGCGCCAGCACCCTGCTAGCGGGAAGCACAGATACGCAGTATTTT. Protein sequence: CASTLLAGSTDTQYF.

This clone was recorded once. This chain uses TRBV27 with TRBJ2-1; TRBD2 is a possible D gene (6 bases). Looked up from germline, CDR1 is MNHEY and CDR2 is SMNVEV (reference sequence). The CDR3 sequence is 15 residues long. Deletions cut 4 bases from V and 8 bases from J, with 18 bases between. The CDR3 sequence is CASSSPGAGWDEQFF. CDR3 nucleotide sequence: TGTGCCAGCAGTTCCCCGGGAGCCGGATGGGATGAGCAGTTCTTC.

The chain combines TRBV6-2 or TRBV6-3 with TRBJ1-1; the match to TRBD1 covers 8 bases. Germline CDR1 MNHEY, CDR2 SVGEGT. The CDR3 contains 14 residues. V shed 6 bases and J 3 bases; nucleotides not matched to a gene: 6. The CDR3 loop is CASSLDRGYTEAFF. DNA for the CDR3: TGTGCCAGCAGCCTTGACAGGGGTTACACTGAAGCTTTCTTT.

The V call is TRBV7-2, the J call TRBJ1-4; no clear D. The CDR3 runs 16 residues. Germline CDR1 reads SGHTA; CDR2 reads FQGNSA. V lost 1 base and J 8 bases, leaving 17 bases between the germline ends. The CDR3 coding sequence is TGTGCCAGCAGCTTAGGTACTAGGGTGAGGAGAGAAAAACTGTTTTTT. Translated: CASSLGTRVRREKLFF. The variable domain in full, completed from reference TRBV7-2 and TRBJ1-4, reads GAGVSQSPSNKVTEKGKDVELRCDPISGHTALYWYRQSLGQGLEFLIYFQGNSAPDKSGLPSDRFSAERTGGSVSTLTIQRTQQEDSAVYLCASSLGTRVRREKLFFGSGTQLSVL.

The chain carries TRBV6-5 and TRBJ1-3; 7 bases align to TRBD1. Germline loops: CDR1 MNHEY, CDR2 SVGAGI. The CDR3 spans 14 residues. J gave up 3 bases and V 2 bases, and 1 base lay outside the gene matches. CDR3 nucleotides: TGTGCCAGCAGTTACGGGACAGTTGGAAACACCATATATTTT. Translating gives CASSYGTVGNTIYF.

The chain combines TRBV5-4 with TRBJ2-2; 11 bases fit TRBD2. The CDR3 has 13 amino acids. Losses at the gene ends were 7 bases for V and 4 bases for J; bases not matched to a gene: 0. The germline V gene has CDR1 SGHNT and CDR2 YYREEE (reference sequence). Here the CDR3 reads CASGLAGTGELFF. The CDR3 DNA reads TGTGCCAGCGGACTAGCGGGCACCGGGGAGCTGTTTTTT.

This clone was seen more than once but under ten times. The V gene is TRBV7-8, the J gene TRBJ1-2, with 11 bases that match TRBD1. J lost 6 bases, V lost 5 bases, and 11 bases had no gene match. The germline V gene encodes CDR1 SGHVS and CDR2 FQNEAQ. CDR3 length: 16 amino acids. CDR3 residues: CASSIYVGQGADGYTF. The DNA of the CDR3 is TGTGCCAGCAGCATTTATGTAGGACAGGGGGCAGATGGCTACACCTTC.

The chain carries TRBV5-4 and TRBJ2-7; 8 bases map to TRBD2. The junction had 9 bases not matched to a gene; V was cut back by 4 bases and J by 3 bases. CDR1 and CDR2 from the germline V gene are SGHNT and YYREEE (reference sequence). The CDR3 covers 15 residues. The DNA of the CDR3 is TGTGCCAGCAGCCAGCTAGCGGGTGGGAACTACGAGCAGTACTTC. This sequence encodes CASSQLAGGNYEQYF. The full variable domain, completed using reference TRBV5-4 and TRBJ2-7, is ETGVTQSPTHLIKTRGQQVTLRCSSQSGHNTVSWYQQALGQGPQFIFQYYREEENGRGNFPPRFSGLQFPNYSSELNVNALELDDSALYLCASSQLAGGNYEQYFGPGTRLTVT.

V and J are TRBV7-2 and TRBJ2-5; D tentatively fits TRBD1 or TRBD2 (6 bases each). This CDR3 is built from 14 residues. Germline V CDR1 and CDR2: SGHTA, FQGNSA. The V gene lost 5 bases and the J gene lost 4 bases, with 14 bases spanning the gap. The CDR3 region is CASSRIEGGETQYF. CDR3 nucleotide sequence: TGTGCCAGCAGCCGTATAGAGGGGGGAGAGACCCAGTACTTC.

This chain uses TRBV11-2 with TRBJ1-1; 10 bases map to TRBD1. The germline V gene has CDR1 SGHAT and CDR2 FQNNGV. V trimming: 8 bases; J trimming: 6 bases; junction bases outside the gene matches: 12. CDR3 length equals 15 residues. CDR3 sequence reads: CASLNPRQGASEAFF. The CDR3 coding sequence is TGTGCCAGCCTAAACCCCCGACAGGGGGCTTCTGAAGCTTTCTTT.